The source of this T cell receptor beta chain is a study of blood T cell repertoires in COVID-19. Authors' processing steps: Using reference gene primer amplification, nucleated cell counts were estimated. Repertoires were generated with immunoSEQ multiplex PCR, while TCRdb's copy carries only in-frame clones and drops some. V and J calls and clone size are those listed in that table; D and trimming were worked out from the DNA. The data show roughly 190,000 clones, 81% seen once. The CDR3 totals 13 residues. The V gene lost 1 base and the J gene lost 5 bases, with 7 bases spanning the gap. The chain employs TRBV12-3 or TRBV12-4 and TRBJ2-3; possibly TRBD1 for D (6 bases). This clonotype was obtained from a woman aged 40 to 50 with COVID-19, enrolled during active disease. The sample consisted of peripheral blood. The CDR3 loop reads CASSLGQEDTQYF. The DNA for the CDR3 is TGTGCCAGCAGTTTAGGACAGGAAGATACGCAGTATTTT.